This T cell receptor beta chain was captured by sequencing in a study of Graves' ophthalmopathy and Graves' hyperthyroidism. Overall study results and limits: Most clonotypes expanded in thyroid above 0.001 frequency were present in blood too.

Amplification from RNA transcripts yielded the TCR beta CDR3 regions. RT-PCR with HTBI primers came first, then second-round multiplex PCR. TCRdb independently ran MiXCR on the multiplex PCR reads; one entry per CDR3 protein. The repertoire has 500,000 to 700,000 distinct CDR3 sequences, under 40% of them found once; the top ten carry 3.5% to 4.5%. Of note for this clonotype: The target antigen is unknown. The junction departs from germline at one end; a sequencing error may be responsible.

The CDR3 sequence is 14 residues long. Germline values: CDR1 PRHDT, CDR2 FYEKMQ (reference sequence). This sequence originates from an adult man with Graves' hyperthyroidism. The source material was peripheral blood or thyroid tissue (not recorded which). The chain carries TRBV13 and TRBJ1-1; D is unclear. The CDR3 here is CPSIRRSLNTEAFF. The CDR3 DNA sequence: TGTCCCAGCATCCGACGGAGCCTAAACACTGAAGCTTTCTTT. Based on the CDR3 plus reference TRBV13 and TRBJ1-1, the full variable domain is AAGVIQSPRHLIKEKRETATLKCYPIPRHDTVYWYQQGPGQDPQFLISFYEKMQSDKGSIPDRFSAQQFSDYHSELNMSSLELGDSALYFCPSIRRSLNTEAFFGQGTRLTVV.